A single sample is the source of the 18 T cell receptor beta chains below, sequenced in a study of blood T cell repertoires in COVID-19 (dated by TCRdb to about 2020). Library creation used the immunoSEQ multiplex PCR assay. TCRdb took over this immuneACCESS table, retaining in-frame rearrangements with V and J assigned. Such tables are incomplete; in checked studies, under half of the missing clones stem from an unresolved V gene, and the remainder is unexplained. The sample includes about 160,000 clones, with roughly four fifths observed a single time. Approximately 9.9% of the sample rests with the top ten. Sequencing input: peripheral blood. The source of these receptors is a man between 60 and 75 years old with active or convalescent COVID-19.

CDR3 DNA sequence: TGTGCCAGCAGACAAAGACAGGGGGTGAACACTGAAGCTTTCTTT. Translated: CASRQRQGVNTEAFF. The rearrangement uses TRBV27 and TRBJ1-1; 9 bases map to TRBD1. Germline CDR1 MNHEY, CDR2 SMNVEV (reference sequence). The V segment lost 6 bases and the J segment 0 bases; nucleotides outside the gene matches: 5. The CDR3 loop spans 15 amino acids.

V and J are TRBV5-1 and TRBJ2-2; TRBD2 might be the D (6 bases). The CDR3 covers 16 residues. The germline V gene has CDR1 SGHRS and CDR2 YFSETQ. V gave up 6 bases and J gave up 1 base, with 16 bases separating them. CDR3 amino acids: CASTRGSGENTGELFF. The CDR3 bases are TGCGCCAGCACCCGAGGGTCGGGGGAGAACACCGGGGAGCTGTTTTTT.

The genes are TRBV6-2 or TRBV6-3 and TRBJ2-7; D gene ambiguous. Germline lookup yields CDR1 MNHEY and CDR2 SVGEGT. The V gene lost 4 bases and the J gene lost 6 bases, with 16 bases spanning the gap. This CDR3 region has 14 residues. The CDR3 protein is CASSSGPVNGEQYF. CDR3 in DNA: TGTGCCAGCAGTTCCGGTCCCGTTAACGGCGAGCAGTACTTC.

This chain links TRBV4-1 with TRBJ1-5; D remains unclear. The germline V gene has CDR1 MGHRA and CDR2 YSYEKL. The CDR3 is made up of 15 amino acids. Between the trimmed V and J ends, which lost 0 bases and 3 bases, there was a span of 9 bases. CDR3 coding DNA: TGCGCCAGCAGCCAAGAGATACAGCCCAATCAGCCCCAGCATTTT. Translation: CASSQEIQPNQPQHF.

This clone was counted many times. The chain links TRBV2 to TRBJ2-7; no clear D gene. The V gene's germline CDR1 is SNHLY and CDR2 FYNNEI. V lost 6 bases to trimming and J lost 1 base, with 7 bases between them. This CDR3 has 12 residues. The CDR3 DNA sequence: TGTGCCAGCAGCTCCTCGTCCTACGAGCAGTACTTC. Protein product: CASSSSSYEQYF.

The chain has TRBV5-1 and TRBJ2-5, with 9 positions matching TRBD2. V was clipped by 4 bases and J by 5 bases; unmatched bases: 6. The CDR3 runs 14 residues. Germline assignment: CDR1 SGHRS and CDR2 YFSETQ. CDR3 protein: CASSATSGRETQYF. The CDR3 DNA reads as TGCGCCAGCAGCGCGACTAGCGGCCGGGAGACCCAGTACTTC.

The table lists this clone with a few counts. The chain uses TRBV27 and TRBJ1-2; D may be TRBD1 (6 bases). CDR1 is MNHEY, CDR2 SMNVEV, per germline (reference sequence). CDR3 length: 15 amino acids. With 5 bases removed from V and 7 bases from J, the gap between germline ends came to 20 bases. CDR3 DNA: TGTGCCAGCAGTCCCCATGGGGGGGGCGCGGGTGGCTACACCTTC. Its translation: CASSPHGGGAGGYTF.

V usage is TRBV2 and J usage is TRBJ2-7; a possible D gene is TRBD1 (5 bases). Trimming took 11 bases from V and 6 from J, leaving 17 bases between them. Germline V gene data show CDR1 as SNHLY and CDR2 as FYNNEI. The CDR3 has 12 amino acids. CDR3 amino acids: CASSAGQSEQYF. As DNA, the CDR3 is TGTGCCTCCTCCGCCGGACAATCCGAGCAGTACTTC.

The chain is built from TRBV18 and TRBJ1-2; TRBD1 matches 7 bases. V lost 6 bases, J lost 6 bases, and 4 bases stayed unmatched. Per germline, CDR1 KGHSH and CDR2 LQKENI. The CDR3 totals 12 residues. CDR3 sequence: CASSYDRDGYTF. In DNA, the CDR3 is TGTGCCAGCTCCTATGACAGGGATGGCTACACCTTC.

There are a few counts of this clone. V and J are TRBV12-3 or TRBV12-4 and TRBJ1-2; 7 bases align to TRBD1. The CDR3 loop spans 12 amino acids. The V and J ends lost 6 bases and 8 bases, in that order; junction bases with no gene match: 6. CDR3 amino acids: CASRLQGQGYTF. CDR3 coding DNA: TGTGCCAGCAGGTTACAGGGGCAGGGCTACACCTTC.

V usage is TRBV11-2 and J usage is TRBJ2-7; 10 bases map to TRBD1. V dropped 5 bases and J dropped 4; count of bases not matched to a gene: 8. Germline-derived CDR1 and CDR2 are SGHAT and FQNNGV. The CDR3 runs 15 residues. The CDR3 bases are TGTGCCAGCAGCCATAGAGGACAGGGGGTTTACGAGCAGTACTTC. This sequence encodes CASSHRGQGVYEQYF.

The genes are TRBV15 and TRBJ2-7; TRBD1 matches at 7 bases. The CDR3 runs to 15 residues. J lost 3 bases, V lost 3 bases, and 8 bases had no gene match. The germline V gene encodes CDR1 LNHNV and CDR2 YYDKDF (reference sequence). Here the CDR3 DNA reads TGTGCCACCAGCAGGGACAGGACAGGAGGCTACGAGCAGTACTTC. Its protein is CATSRDRTGGYEQYF. Combining the CDR3 with reference TRBV15 and TRBJ2-7 gives the whole variable domain DAMVIQNPRYQVTQFGKPVTLSCSQTLNHNVMYWYQQKSSQAPKLLFHYYDKDFNNEADTPDNFQSRRPNTSFCFLDIRSPGLGDTAMYLCATSRDRTGGYEQYFGPGTRLTVT.

This rearrangement joins TRBV2 to TRBJ1-1; 9 nucleotides align to TRBD1. Germline loops: CDR1 SNHLY, CDR2 FYNNEI. With 4 bases clipped from V and 4 bases from J, the junction kept 4 bases outside the gene matches. This CDR3 has 14 amino acids. The CDR3 region is CASSGTGVVTEAFF. CDR3 DNA sequence: TGTGCCAGCAGTGGGACAGGGGTGGTCACTGAAGCTTTCTTT. The complete variable domain, with remaining parts taken from reference TRBV2 and TRBJ1-1, reads EPEVTQTPSHQVTQMGQEVILRCVPISNHLYFYWYRQILGQKVEFLVSFYNNEISEKSEIFDDQFSVERPDGSNFTLKIRSTKLEDSAMYFCASSGTGVVTEAFFGQGTRLTVV.

The rearrangement links TRBV11-2 to TRBJ1-4; 9 bases map to TRBD1. In germline, CDR1 is SGHAT, CDR2 FQNNGV. The CDR3 has 16 amino acids. V dropped 5 bases and J dropped 8; count of bases not matched to a gene: 12. The CDR3 DNA reads as TGTGCCAGCAGCCGACTTCCGGACAGGGGAAGGGAAAAACTGTTTTTT. This encodes CASSRLPDRGREKLFF.

V is TRBV18 and J is TRBJ2-7, with 9 bases aligning to TRBD2. Trimming at V came to 6 bases and at J to 3 bases, leaving 9 bases not matched to a gene. The CDR3 loop spans 15 amino acids. The germline V gene encodes CDR1 KGHSH and CDR2 LQKENI. The CDR3 reads CASSDSRGGSYEQYF. The CDR3 DNA reads as TGTGCCAGCTCGGACTCGCGGGGGGGAAGCTACGAGCAGTACTTC. The whole variable domain, remainder taken from reference TRBV18 and TRBJ2-7, is NAGVMQNPRHLVRRRGQEARLRCSPMKGHSHVYWYRQLPEEGLKFMVYLQKENIIDESGMPKERFSAEFPKEGPSILRIQQVVRGDSAAYFCASSDSRGGSYEQYFGPGTRLTVT.

This clone occurred once. This rearrangement joins TRBV6-2 or TRBV6-3 to TRBJ2-7, with D uncertain. CDR3 length: 12 amino acids. Looked up from germline, CDR1 is MNHEY and CDR2 is SVGEGT. V lost 4 bases, J lost 0 bases, and 4 bases lay in between. CDR3 sequence: CASSLSSYEQYF. In DNA, the CDR3 is TGTGCCAGCAGTTTGAGCTCCTACGAGCAGTACTTC.

The chain combines TRBV6-6 with TRBJ2-7; D not resolved. Germline V gene sequence: CDR1 MNHNY, CDR2 SVGAGI (reference sequence). The CDR3 loop spans 14 amino acids. Trimming cost V 4 bases and J 0 bases, with 10 bases left between them. CDR3 DNA: TGTGCCAGCAGTTCTGTACAGAGCTCCTACGAGCAGTACTTC. Its protein product is CASSSVQSSYEQYF.

This chain joins TRBV15 and TRBJ2-1; TRBD2 matches at 9 bases. Trimming removed 4 bases from V and 8 bases from J; junction bases left unmatched: 9. Germline CDR1 is LNHNV and CDR2 is YYDKDF (reference sequence). The CDR3 spans 15 residues. DNA of the CDR3: TGTGCCACCAGCACAAGACTAGCGGAGGTGGATGAGCAGTTCTTC. This gives the protein CATSTRLAEVDEQFF.